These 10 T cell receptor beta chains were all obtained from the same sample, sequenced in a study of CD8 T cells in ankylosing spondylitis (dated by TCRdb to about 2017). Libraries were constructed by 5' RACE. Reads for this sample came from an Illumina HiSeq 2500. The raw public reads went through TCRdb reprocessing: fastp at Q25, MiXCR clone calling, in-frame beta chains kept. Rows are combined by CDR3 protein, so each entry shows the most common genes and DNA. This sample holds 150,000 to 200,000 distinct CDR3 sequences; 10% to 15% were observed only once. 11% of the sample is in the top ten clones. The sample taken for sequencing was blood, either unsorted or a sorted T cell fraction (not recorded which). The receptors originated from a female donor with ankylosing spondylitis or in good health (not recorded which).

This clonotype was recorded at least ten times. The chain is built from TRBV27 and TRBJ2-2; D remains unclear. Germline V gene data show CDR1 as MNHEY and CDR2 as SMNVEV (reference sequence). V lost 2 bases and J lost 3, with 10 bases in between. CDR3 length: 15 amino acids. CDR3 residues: CASSLIPGDTGELFF. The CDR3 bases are TGTGCCAGCAGTTTAATTCCTGGGGACACCGGGGAGCTGTTTTTT.

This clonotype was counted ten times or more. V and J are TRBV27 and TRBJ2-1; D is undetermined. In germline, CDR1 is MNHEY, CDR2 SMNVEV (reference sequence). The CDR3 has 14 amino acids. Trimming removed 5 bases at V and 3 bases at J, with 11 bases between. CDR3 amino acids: CASSLYGNYNEQFF. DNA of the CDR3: TGTGCCAGCAGTCTCTATGGGAACTACAATGAGCAGTTCTTC.

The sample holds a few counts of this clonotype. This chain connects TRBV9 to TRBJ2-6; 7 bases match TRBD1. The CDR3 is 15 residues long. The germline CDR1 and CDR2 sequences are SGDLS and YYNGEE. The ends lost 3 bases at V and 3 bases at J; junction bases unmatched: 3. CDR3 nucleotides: TGTGCCAGCAGCGAGCAGGGGGTTGGGGCCAACGTCCTGACTTTC. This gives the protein CASSEQGVGANVLTF.

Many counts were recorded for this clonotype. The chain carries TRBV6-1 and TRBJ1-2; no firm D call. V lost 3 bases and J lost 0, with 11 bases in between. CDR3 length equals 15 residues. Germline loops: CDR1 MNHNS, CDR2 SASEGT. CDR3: CASSELAGSNYGYTF. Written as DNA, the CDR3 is TGTGCCAGCAGTGAGTTGGCAGGCTCTAACTATGGCTACACCTTC.

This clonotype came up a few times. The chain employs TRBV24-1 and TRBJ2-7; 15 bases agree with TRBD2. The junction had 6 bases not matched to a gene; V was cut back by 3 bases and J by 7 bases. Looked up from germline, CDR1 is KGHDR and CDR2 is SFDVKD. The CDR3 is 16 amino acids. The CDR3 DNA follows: TGTGCCACCAGTGATGCAGGACTAGCGGGAGGGCAGGAGCAGTACTTC. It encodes CATSDAGLAGGQEQYF.

The CDR3 region has the DNA TGTGCCAGCACCTATCGGGACAGGGCCTACGAGCAGTACTTC. This translates into CASTYRDRAYEQYF. The chain combines TRBV21-1 with TRBJ2-7; TRBD1 is the table's D call and was not checked against the DNA. TRBV21-1 is marked as a pseudogene. CDR3 size: 14 residues.

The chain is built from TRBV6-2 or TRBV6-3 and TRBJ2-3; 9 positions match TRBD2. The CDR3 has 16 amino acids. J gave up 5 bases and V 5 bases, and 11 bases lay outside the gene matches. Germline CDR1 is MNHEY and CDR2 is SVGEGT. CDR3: CASSPNLAGVEDTQYF. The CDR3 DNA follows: TGTGCCAGCAGTCCTAACTTAGCGGGAGTCGAAGATACGCAGTATTTT.

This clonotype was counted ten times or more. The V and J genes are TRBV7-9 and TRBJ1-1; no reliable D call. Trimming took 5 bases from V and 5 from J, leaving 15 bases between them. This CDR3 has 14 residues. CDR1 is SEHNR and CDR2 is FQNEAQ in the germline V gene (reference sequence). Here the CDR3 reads CASSILEGRTEAFF. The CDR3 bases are TGTGCCAGCAGCATCCTCGAAGGTAGAACTGAAGCTTTCTTT.

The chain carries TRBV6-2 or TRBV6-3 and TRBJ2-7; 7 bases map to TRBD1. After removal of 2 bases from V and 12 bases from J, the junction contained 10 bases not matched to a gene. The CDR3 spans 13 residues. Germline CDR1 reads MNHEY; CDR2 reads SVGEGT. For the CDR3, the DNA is TGTGCCAGCAGTTACCGAAGAGACAGGGTCGGGTACTTC. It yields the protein CASSYRRDRVGYF.

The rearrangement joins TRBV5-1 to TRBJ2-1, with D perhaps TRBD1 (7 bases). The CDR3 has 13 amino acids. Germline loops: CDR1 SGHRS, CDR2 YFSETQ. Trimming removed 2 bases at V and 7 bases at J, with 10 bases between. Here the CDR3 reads CASSFQGGNEQFF. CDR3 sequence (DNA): TGCGCCAGCAGCTTTCAGGGGGGTAATGAGCAGTTCTTC.